This is a list of T cell receptor beta chains from one sample in a study of shared clonotypes between healthy human individuals. Produced via immunoSEQ multiplex PCR; TCRdb's table is partial and in-frame only. Of about 530,000 clones listed, over 75% were seen once; the top ten hold 9.5% to 15%. The sequenced material came from PBMCs. These receptor sequences come from a woman aged 40 to 55 in good health. Some clones in this sample may be carry-over from other donors' samples. The CDR3 runs from the conserved cysteine through the conserved F or W. A D gene is named only where the DNA matches it firmly. Clone sizes are given selectively: once, few, many, or a class where the clone is expanded.

clone size: -
V gene: TRBV9
J gene: TRBJ2-3
D gene: TRBD2
CDR3 protein: CASSDPWGTSGSAGADTQYF
CDR3 DNA: TGTGCCAGCAGCGACCCCTGGGGGACTAGCGGGAGCGCCGGGGCAGATACGCAGTATTTT

clone size: -
V gene: TRBV7-2
J gene: TRBJ1-2
D gene: -
CDR3 protein: CASSLSSLIGGGYTF
CDR3 DNA: TGTGCCAGCAGCTTATCCAGTCTAATTGGGGGTGGCTACACCTTC

clone size: -
V gene: TRBV30
J gene: TRBJ2-5
D gene: -
CDR3 protein: CAWEGREETQYF
CDR3 DNA: TGTGCCTGGGAGGGCAGGGAGGAGACCCAGTACTTC

clone size: -
V gene: TRBV29-1
J gene: TRBJ2-3
D gene: TRBD1
CDR3 protein: CSVEASVGQTTDTQYF
CDR3 DNA: TGCAGCGTTGAAGCCTCGGTGGGACAGACCACAGATACGCAGTATTTT

clone size: -
V gene: TRBV2
J gene: TRBJ1-5
D gene: -
CDR3 protein: CASSERAGNQPQHF
CDR3 DNA: TGTGCCAGCAGTGAAAGGGCAGGCAATCAGCCCCAGCATTTT

clone size: once
V gene: TRBV30
J gene: TRBJ2-7
D gene: TRBD1
CDR3 protein: CAWSPWTGVGKESEQYF
CDR3 DNA: TGTGCCTGGAGTCCCTGGACAGGGGTTGGAAAGGAGAGCGAGCAGTACTTC

clone size: -
V gene: TRBV18
J gene: TRBJ1-1
D gene: -
CDR3 protein: CASSPAPGGLEAFF
CDR3 DNA: TGTGCCAGCTCACCGGCACCGGGGGGACTCGAAGCTTTCTTT

clone size: -
V gene: TRBV6-5
J gene: TRBJ2-7
D gene: TRBD1
CDR3 protein: CASSYSLGQSSYEQYF
CDR3 DNA: TGTGCCAGCAGTTACTCTTTGGGACAGAGCTCCTACGAGCAGTACTTC

clone size: -
V gene: TRBV5-5
J gene: TRBJ2-2
D gene: -
CDR3 protein: CASSWRDTRGAGELFF
CDR3 DNA: TGTGCCAGCAGCTGGAGAGACACAAGAGGGGCCGGGGAGCTGTTTTTT

clone size: once
V gene: TRBV6-6
J gene: TRBJ2-7
D gene: -
CDR3 protein: CASSSDLYEQYF
CDR3 DNA: TGTGCCAGCAGTTCGGACCTGTACGAGCAGTACTTC

clone size: -
V gene: TRBV28
J gene: TRBJ1-1
D gene: -
CDR3 protein: CASSFGARREAFF
CDR3 DNA: TGTGCCAGCAGTTTCGGGGCTCGGCGTGAAGCTTTCTTT

clone size: -
V gene: TRBV19
J gene: TRBJ2-4
D gene: -
CDR3 protein: CASSIARLMDIQYF
CDR3 DNA: TGTGCCAGTAGTATTGCAAGGCTGATGGACATTCAGTACTTC

clone size: -
V gene: TRBV2
J gene: TRBJ1-4
D gene: TRBD1
CDR3 protein: CASSQQGGTNEKLFF
CDR3 DNA: TGTGCCAGCAGTCAACAGGGGGGAACTAATGAAAAACTGTTTTTT

clone size: once
V gene: TRBV14
J gene: TRBJ2-2
D gene: -
CDR3 protein: CASSQVKARSYTGELFF
CDR3 DNA: TGTGCCAGCAGCCAGGTAAAAGCGCGGTCGTACACCGGGGAGCTGTTTTTT

clone size: once
V gene: TRBV5-1
J gene: TRBJ1-1
D gene: -
CDR3 protein: CASSLVGLNTEAFF
CDR3 DNA: TGCGCCAGCAGCTTGGTGGGCTTAAACACTGAAGCTTTCTTT

clone size: -
V gene: TRBV30
J gene: TRBJ1-4
D gene: TRBD1
CDR3 protein: CAWSTGVSAEKLFF
CDR3 DNA: TGTGCCTGGAGTACAGGGGTTTCGGCCGAAAAACTGTTTTTT

clone size: many
V gene: TRBV20-1
J gene: TRBJ2-5
D gene: -
CDR3 protein: CSARRGETQYF
CDR3 DNA: TGCAGTGCCAGGAGGGGGGAGACCCAGTACTTC

clone size: -
V gene: TRBV29-1
J gene: TRBJ2-7
D gene: -
CDR3 protein: CSAQMSAAYEQYF
CDR3 DNA: TGCAGCGCTCAGATGTCGGCGGCCTACGAGCAGTACTTC

clone size: -
V gene: TRBV5-1
J gene: TRBJ2-7
D gene: -
CDR3 protein: CASSLGFYEQYF
CDR3 DNA: TGCGCCAGCAGCTTGGGGTTCTACGAGCAGTACTTC